One and the same sample provided the 30 T cell receptor beta chains below, sequenced in a study of molecular identifiers for immune sequencing clone quantification. TCRdb independently ran MiXCR on the PCR reads; one entry per CDR3 protein. The sample comprises about 500,000 distinct CDR3 sequences, roughly 25% of which are singletons, and around 0.78% rests with the top ten. Material: naive CD8+ T cells from blood, with Jurkat cell RNA spiked in. Subset specified: FACS-sorted CD8+CD4-CCR7+CD45RA+ naive T cells. The receptors were gathered from a human donor in good health. Some libraries in this study had Jurkat cell RNA spiked in.

This chain joins TRBV3-1 and TRBJ2-1; D not certain. Looked up from germline, CDR1 is LGHDT and CDR2 is YNNKEL (reference sequence). The CDR3 length is 15 residues. Trimming stripped 11 bases from V and 0 bases from J, with 17 bases between. CDR3: CAASFRASSYNEQFF. DNA for the CDR3: TGTGCCGCGTCTTTCCGGGCGAGCTCCTACAATGAGCAGTTCTTC.

This clonotype was detected many times. The chain links TRBV5-4 to TRBJ1-1; weak D call: TRBD1 (5 bases). CDR1 SGHNT and CDR2 YYREEE come from the germline V gene (reference sequence). The CDR3 spans 12 residues. Trimming left V 4 bases short and J 3 bases short, with 7 bases between. This chain's CDR3 is CASSRDYTEAFF. As DNA, the CDR3 is TGTGCCAGCAGCCGGGACTACACTGAAGCTTTCTTT.

This clonotype came up many times. This chain links TRBV6-5 with TRBJ1-3, with 7 positions matching TRBD1. The germline CDR1 and CDR2 sequences are MNHEY and SVGAGI. V shed 6 bases, J shed 0 bases, and the junction held 8 bases outside the gene matches. The CDR3 spans 16 residues. The CDR3 nucleotides are TGTGCCAGCAGGGAGGACAGGAGCATCTCTGGAAACACCATATATTTT. Its translation: CASREDRSISGNTIYF.

The genes are TRBV7-3 and TRBJ2-1, with 12 bases aligning to TRBD1. CDR1 is SGHTA, CDR2 FQGTGA, per germline. The V and J ends lost 0 bases and 7 bases, in that order; junction bases with no gene match: 7. The CDR3 is 17 amino acids. The CDR3 bases are TGTGCCAGCAGCTTAACGCCCGGGACAGGGGGCGCGAATGAGCAGTTCTTC. Its protein is CASSLTPGTGGANEQFF.

This clonotype appeared a few times. CDR3 DNA sequence: TGTGCCACCACGGAACCCACGAGCTACACCTTC. Its protein product is CATTEPTSYTF. The chain joins TRBV6-1 to TRBJ1-2, with D unclear. V lost 10 bases to trimming and J lost 9 bases, with 15 bases between them. CDR3 length equals 11 residues. Germline values: CDR1 MNHNS, CDR2 SASEGT.

The sample holds a few counts of this clonotype. The genes are TRBV4-1 and TRBJ2-1; D may be TRBD1 or TRBD2 (5 bases each). Trimming took off 0 bases at V and 4 bases at J, with 7 bases between the two ends. Germline CDR1 and CDR2: MGHRA and YSYEKL. The CDR3 spans 14 residues. The CDR3 here is CASSQEGVYNEQFF. As DNA, the CDR3 is TGCGCCAGCAGCCAAGAGGGGGTGTACAATGAGCAGTTCTTC.

This clonotype was recorded at least ten times. The chain is built from TRBV29-1 and TRBJ2-7; TRBD1 matches 7 bases. The CDR3 contains 11 residues. Germline assignment: CDR1 SQVTM and CDR2 ANQGSEA. V lost 6 bases and J lost 6; bases outside the gene matches: 5. The CDR3 protein is CSVTTGVEQYF. CDR3 nucleotides: TGCAGCGTAACTACAGGGGTCGAGCAGTACTTC.

The chain has TRBV11-2 and TRBJ2-7; D is perhaps TRBD1 (5 bases). The CDR3 extends over 13 amino acids. Per germline, CDR1 SGHAT and CDR2 FQNNGV. V was shortened by 1 base and J by 7 bases, with 11 bases between the two germline ends. This CDR3 reads CASSLGRAREQYF. The DNA of the CDR3 is TGTGCCAGCAGCTTAGGCAGGGCTCGGGAGCAGTACTTC.

This clonotype showed up many times. This chain links TRBV19 with TRBJ2-1; perhaps TRBD1 as D (7 bases). From germline, CDR1 is LNHDA and CDR2 SQIVND (reference sequence). The V end was cut by 4 bases, the J end by 6 bases, with 19 bases between. This CDR3 has 16 amino acids. The CDR3 protein is CASSTRRDSPVNEQFF. For the CDR3, the DNA is TGTGCCAGTAGTACCCGGCGGGACAGCCCAGTCAATGAGCAGTTCTTC.

The chain joins TRBV4-2 to TRBJ1-4; D not certain. The CDR3 has 12 amino acids. Per the germline V gene, CDR1 is LGHNA and CDR2 is YNFKEQ. The V end was cut by 4 bases, the J end by 8 bases, with 8 bases between. DNA of the CDR3: TGTGCCAGCAGCCGATTGGGGGAAAAACTGTTTTTT. Residues: CASSRLGEKLFF.

Comments on this clonotype: One base away lies a much larger clone, so this may be a sequencing read error. The rearrangement links TRBV20-1 to TRBJ2-2, with a tentative D call TRBD2 (6 bases). Per germline, CDR1 DFQATT and CDR2 SNEGSKA (reference sequence). The CDR3 has 13 residues. The CDR3 DNA is TGCAGTGCTAGAGAACTAGCTGCCGGGGAGCCGTTTTTT. Protein sequence: CSARELAAGEPFF.

This clonotype has ten or more counts. V and J are TRBV28 and TRBJ2-5; 7 bases align to TRBD1. V shed 7 bases and J 1 base; nucleotides not matched to a gene: 12. The germline V gene has CDR1 MDHEN and CDR2 SYDVKM. This CDR3 contains 16 residues. The CDR3 loop is CASKYRGSKGQETQYF. The CDR3 DNA sequence: TGTGCCAGCAAGTACAGGGGATCAAAGGGCCAAGAGACCCAGTACTTC.

This clonotype has just a few counts. The genes are TRBV9 and TRBJ2-7, with 7 bases lining up with TRBD1. Germline CDR1 and CDR2: SGDLS and YYNGEE. This CDR3 is built from 14 residues. Trimming removed 4 bases from V and 4 bases from J; junction bases left unmatched: 8. The CDR3 DNA reads TGTGCCAGCAGCCCGTGGGACAGCACTTACGAGCAGTACTTC. It encodes CASSPWDSTYEQYF.

The sample holds a few counts of this clonotype. The J gene is TRBJ1-5, the V gene TRBV6-5; D is perhaps TRBD1 (5 bases). V lost 7 bases, J lost 2 bases, and 15 bases lay in between. Germline lookup yields CDR1 MNHEY and CDR2 SVGAGI. The CDR3 totals 15 residues. The CDR3 reads CASKTVPSGNQPQHF. As DNA, the CDR3 is TGTGCCAGCAAGACAGTCCCATCAGGCAATCAGCCCCAGCATTTT.

This clonotype appeared a few times. The rearrangement links TRBV12-3 or TRBV12-4 to TRBJ2-2; the match to TRBD1 covers 8 bases. The V gene end was trimmed by 8 bases and the J gene end by 5 bases; junction bases not matched to a gene: 10. The CDR3 runs to 15 residues. Written as DNA, the CDR3 is TGTGCCAGCCGACCAGGACAGGGACCGACCGGGGAGCTGTTTTTT. Translation gives CASRPGQGPTGELFF.

This clonotype was observed a few times. A junction end diverges from the germline sequence, so it may reflect a read error. This chain links TRBV6-1 with TRBJ1-5; the D is unclear. Germline CDR1 MNHNS, CDR2 SASEGT. The CDR3 consists of 17 residues. For the CDR3, the DNA is TGTGCCAGCGGTGAAGGGTGGACTTCGGCACTTAATCAGCCCCAGCATTTT. Residues: CASGEGWTSALNQPQHF.

As for this clonotype: It may be a read error: a sequence one base away is much more abundant. This chain joins TRBV2 and TRBJ1-1; a possible D gene is TRBD1 (5 bases). This CDR3 is 14 amino acids long. The germline V gene has CDR1 SNHLY and CDR2 FYNNEI. The CDR3 DNA follows: TGTGCCAGCAGTGAGGGGCATCTGAACACTGAAGCTTCCTTT. It codes for CASSEGHLNTEASF. Together with reference TRBV2 and TRBJ1-1, the CDR3 gives the full variable domain: EPEVTQTPSHQVTQMGQEVILRCVPISNHLYFYWYRQILGQKVEFLVSFYNNEISEKSEIFDDQFSVERPDGSNFTLKIRSTKLEDSAMYFCASSEGHLNTEASFGQGTRLTVV.

This rearrangement joins TRBV27 to TRBJ2-2, with 15 bases matching TRBD2. Trimming at V came to 6 bases and at J to 0 bases, leaving 8 bases not matched to a gene. CDR3 length: 19 residues. Looked up from germline, CDR1 is MNHEY and CDR2 is SMNVEV (reference sequence). As DNA, the CDR3 is TGTGCCAGCAGAGACGGGACTAGCGGGAGGAATGCGAACACCGGGGAGCTGTTTTTT. Translation: CASRDGTSGRNANTGELFF.

V and J are TRBV12-3 or TRBV12-4 and TRBJ1-4; D uncertain. This CDR3 is 15 amino acids long. The V end was cut by 0 bases, the J end by 8 bases, with 13 bases between. The CDR3 DNA reads TGTGCCAGCAGTTTAGCTACCGCGTACGGGGAAAAACTGTTTTTT. Residues: CASSLATAYGEKLFF.

This clonotype was detected once. J is TRBJ1-5 and V is TRBV6-2 or TRBV6-3, with a possible D match to TRBD1 (6 bases). V lost 0 bases and J lost 4, with 25 bases in between. The CDR3 covers 20 residues. In germline, CDR1 is MNHEY, CDR2 SVGEGT. CDR3 bases: TGTGCCAGCAGTTACTCGTCAAGCGGGGGCGAGTTATATCGGAATCAGCCCCAGCATTTT. Its translation: CASSYSSSGGELYRNQPQHF.

This clonotype was recorded at least ten times. This rearrangement joins TRBV5-4 to TRBJ2-7; D gene unclear. Germline values: CDR1 SGHNT, CDR2 YYREEE (reference sequence). The V and J ends lost 0 bases and 3 bases respectively, with 10 bases between them. This CDR3 spans 14 amino acids. CDR3 in DNA: TGTGCCAGCAGCTTGGGGAACGCTCGCTACGAGCAGTACTTC. Protein: CASSLGNARYEQYF. Full variable domain (rest looked up from reference TRBV5-4 and TRBJ2-7): ETGVTQSPTHLIKTRGQQVTLRCSSQSGHNTVSWYQQALGQGPQFIFQYYREEENGRGNFPPRFSGLQFPNYSSELNVNALELDDSALYLCASSLGNARYEQYFGPGTRLTVT.

In this sample, this clonotype turned up many times. The chain has TRBV7-2 and TRBJ2-7, with 11 bases identical to TRBD2. This CDR3 region has 14 residues. Germline V gene sequence: CDR1 SGHTA, CDR2 FQGNSA. Unmatched junction bases numbered 4, after V lost 2 bases and J lost 7 bases. The CDR3 here is CASSLILAGGEQYF. The CDR3 DNA follows: TGTGCCAGCAGCTTAATCCTAGCGGGAGGTGAGCAGTACTTC.

There are many counts of this clonotype. CDR3 sequence (DNA): TGTGCCAGCAGCCAGGGACTAGCGGGGGTAGCAGATACGCAGTATTTT. This translates into CASSQGLAGVADTQYF. The chain has TRBV7-2 and TRBJ2-3, with 14 bases fitting TRBD2. The junction had 5 bases not matched to a gene; V was cut back by 5 bases and J by 4 bases. The length of the CDR3 is 16 residues. Germline V gene data show CDR1 as SGHTA and CDR2 as FQGNSA.

This clonotype has just a few counts. Here the CDR3 omits its conserved ending phenylalanine or tryptophan, so a read error is the likely source. The DNA of the CDR3 is TGTGCCAGCAGAACAGGGGAGAACGAGCAGTACCTC. It codes for CASRTGENEQYL. V usage is TRBV6-5 and J usage is TRBJ2-7, with 7 bases matching TRBD1. The junction had 4 bases not matched to a gene; V was cut back by 6 bases and J by 5 bases. The CDR3 is 12 residues long. Looked up from germline, CDR1 is MNHEY and CDR2 is SVGAGI.

This clonotype was seen many times. This chain joins TRBV28 and TRBJ1-1, with D hard to call. V shed 5 bases and J shed 0 bases, with 10 bases lying between them. Germline V gene lookup returns CDR1 MDHEN and CDR2 SYDVKM. CDR3 size: 14 residues. The CDR3 nucleotides read TGTGCCAGCAGTAAGCACGTTCTGAACACTGAAGCTTTCTTT. Translated, it gives CASSKHVLNTEAFF.

CDR3 sequence reads: CASSYGGGARYEQYF. The CDR3 DNA sequence: TGTGCCAGCAGTTACGGCGGGGGGGCCCGATACGAGCAGTACTTC. The V call is TRBV6-5, the J call TRBJ2-7, with 9 bases matching TRBD2. CDR1 MNHEY and CDR2 SVGAGI come from the germline V gene. This CDR3 has 15 residues. Unmatched junction bases numbered 6, after V lost 2 bases and J lost 4 bases.

This clonotype was picked up a small number of times. The chain joins TRBV7-9 to TRBJ1-1; 7 bases map to TRBD1. Germline loops: CDR1 SEHNR, CDR2 FQNEAQ (reference sequence). This CDR3 contains 14 residues. J lost 8 bases, V lost 5 bases, and 11 bases had no gene match. The CDR3 nucleotides are TGTGCCAGCAGCCCTCGGGACAGAAATTACGAAGCTTTCTTT. This gives the protein CASSPRDRNYEAFF.

V and J are TRBV4-1 and TRBJ1-1; possibly TRBD1 for D (5 bases). Trimming cost V 1 base and J 0 bases, with 12 bases left between them. The CDR3 length is 16 residues. Germline V gene sequence: CDR1 MGHRA, CDR2 YSYEKL. The CDR3 DNA is TGCGCCAGCAGCCAAGGAATAGGGGCCATGAACACTGAAGCTTTCTTT. Protein sequence: CASSQGIGAMNTEAFF.

This clonotype showed up just a few times. The genes are TRBV29-1 and TRBJ2-1; TRBD2 is a possible D gene (6 bases). V was clipped by 8 bases and J by 8 bases, with 16 bases between them. From germline, CDR1 is SQVTM and CDR2 ANQGSEA. CDR3 length: 12 residues. The CDR3 spells CSTTTRWDEQFF. The CDR3 DNA follows: TGCAGCACAACGACTAGGTGGGATGAGCAGTTCTTC.

This clonotype was counted at least ten times. This chain connects TRBV9 to TRBJ2-1; no clear D. Between the trimmed V and J ends, which lost 3 bases and 2 bases, there was a span of 12 bases. Looked up from germline, CDR1 is SGDLS and CDR2 is YYNGEE. This CDR3 comprises 15 residues. The CDR3 DNA reads as TGTGCCAGCAGCGCGACTTCTCTCGCCTACAATGAGCAGTTCTTC. Protein sequence: CASSATSLAYNEQFF.